The 15 T cell receptor beta chains below all came from one sample that was sequenced in a study of cytomegalovirus exposure and HLA in healthy donors. 13 Jbeta primers and 60 Vbeta primers were used for the PCR. Clones were read by immunoSEQ multiplex PCR, and TCRdb kept only the in-frame ones, dropping some. Seen here are approximately 180,000 clones, 75% to 85% observed once, and the top ten hold roughly 1.4%. Sequencing was performed on PBMCs. All receptors come from a woman aged 50 to 60 in good health and CMV-seronegative.

This chain joins TRBV5-1 and TRBJ2-5; 9 nucleotides match TRBD2. Losses at the gene ends were 3 bases for V and 2 bases for J; bases not matched to a gene: 11. Germline lookup yields CDR1 SGHRS and CDR2 YFSETQ. The CDR3 runs to 17 residues. The CDR3 reads CASSSLSGGASQETQYF. CDR3 DNA sequence: TGCGCCAGCAGCTCCCTTAGCGGGGGTGCCTCACAAGAGACCCAGTACTTC.

About this clone itself: The same CDR3 can be traced to other DNA sequences in this sample. V and J are TRBV11-3 and TRBJ2-7, with 9 positions matching TRBD1. J gave up 6 bases and V 0 bases, and 9 bases lay outside the gene matches. CDR1 is SGHNT and CDR2 is YENEEA in the germline V gene. The CDR3 runs to 16 residues. The CDR3 protein is CASSLDLGTGRSEQYF. CDR3 in DNA: TGTGCCAGCAGCTTAGACCTCGGGACAGGGCGTTCCGAGCAGTACTTC.

The rearrangement links TRBV27 to TRBJ2-1; 11 bases agree with TRBD2. This CDR3 has 15 amino acids. Germline loops: CDR1 MNHEY, CDR2 SMNVEV (reference sequence). Trimming took 5 bases from V and 8 from J; bases not matched to a gene: 8. Written as DNA, the CDR3 is TGTGCCAGCAGTGCCCTAACTAGCGGGAGTTATGAGCAGTTCTTC. Translation: CASSALTSGSYEQFF.

The genes are TRBV7-2 and TRBJ1-1; D is ambiguous. The CDR3 totals 9 residues. CDR1 SGHTA and CDR2 FQGNSA come from the germline V gene. V dropped 5 bases and J dropped 8 bases, with 3 bases sitting between them. CDR3: CASSLEAFF. The CDR3 DNA is TGTGCCAGCAGCCTAGAAGCTTTCTTT.

The chain has TRBV13 and TRBJ1-2, with 8 bases matching TRBD1. Germline lookup yields CDR1 PRHDT and CDR2 FYEKMQ (reference sequence). Trimming removed 5 bases from V and 4 bases from J; junction bases left unmatched: 12. CDR3 length equals 16 residues. CDR3 nucleotide sequence: TGTGCCAGCAGCCCCCGGGACAGGCTTGTGGGCTATGGCTACACCTTC. Translating gives CASSPRDRLVGYGYTF. The complete variable domain, with remaining parts taken from reference TRBV13 and TRBJ1-2, reads AAGVIQSPRHLIKEKRETATLKCYPIPRHDTVYWYQQGPGQDPQFLISFYEKMQSDKGSIPDRFSAQQFSDYHSELNMSSLELGDSALYFCASSPRDRLVGYGYTFGSGTRLTVV.

The V call is TRBV7-3, the J call TRBJ1-6; a weak D match, TRBD1 (6 bases). The V end was cut by 4 bases, the J end by 7 bases, with 11 bases between. This CDR3 region has 14 residues. Germline V gene data show CDR1 as SGHTA and CDR2 as FQGTGA. DNA of the CDR3: TGTGCCAGCAGCTCCTCAGGGGCGAATTCACCCCTCCACTTT. As protein: CASSSSGANSPLHF.

This sequence joins TRBV11-2 and TRBJ2-5, with D perhaps matching TRBD1 (6 bases). Trimming removed 4 bases at V and 2 bases at J, with 11 bases between. From germline, CDR1 is SGHAT and CDR2 FQNNGV. This CDR3 spans 14 amino acids. As DNA, the CDR3 is TGTGCCAGCAGCTCAGGGACACAACAAGAGACCCAGTACTTC. Residues: CASSSGTQQETQYF.

The gene calls are TRBV6-6 and TRBJ1-2, with TRBD1 identical over 9 bases. V gave up 4 bases and J gave up 5 bases; unmatched junction bases: 11. The CDR3 spans 16 residues. Germline-derived CDR1 and CDR2 are MNHNY and SVGAGI (reference sequence). The DNA for the CDR3 is TGTGCCAGCAGTTCCTACCCGGGACAGGGCGGATATGGCTACACCTTC. Protein product: CASSSYPGQGGYGYTF.

The V gene is TRBV9, the J gene TRBJ2-7; 12 bases are shared with TRBD1. Losses at the gene ends were 3 bases for V and 3 bases for J; bases not matched to a gene: 4. CDR3 size: 15 residues. The germline gives CDR1 SGDLS, CDR2 YYNGEE. CDR3 coding DNA: TGTGCCAGCAGCGCCGGGACAGGGGGCTTCTACGAGCAGTACTTC. It encodes CASSAGTGGFYEQYF.

This clone is a singleton in its sample. V is TRBV7-8 and J is TRBJ2-5; TRBD1 matches 9 bases. V shed 6 bases, J shed 5 bases, and the junction held 13 bases outside the gene matches. The germline V gene has CDR1 SGHVS and CDR2 FQNEAQ. The CDR3 contains 16 residues. DNA of the CDR3: TGTGCCAGCAGACAACCGGGACAGGGCCCCGCGGAGACCCAGTACTTC. Protein sequence: CASRQPGQGPAETQYF.

The sample holds one count of this clone. The chain carries TRBV7-2 and TRBJ2-3; D gene ambiguous. Trimming pared 0 bases from V and 4 bases from J, leaving 2 bases between. This CDR3 has 12 amino acids. Germline V gene lookup returns CDR1 SGHTA and CDR2 FQGNSA. CDR3: CASSLASDTQYF. CDR3 nucleotide sequence: TGTGCCAGCAGCTTAGCCTCAGATACGCAGTATTTT.

The chain couples TRBV7-3 to TRBJ2-5; 7 bases are shared with TRBD1. The CDR3 sequence is 15 residues long. Germline V gives CDR1 SGHTA, CDR2 FQGTGA. Germline trimming cut 5 bases from V and 4 bases from J; bases unmatched to any gene: 10. CDR3 sequence reads: CASSPGPDRAETQYF. DNA for the CDR3: TGTGCCAGCAGCCCAGGCCCTGACAGGGCAGAGACCCAGTACTTC.

This sequence joins TRBV7-2 and TRBJ1-1; 7 nucleotides line up with TRBD1. Germline CDR1 is SGHTA and CDR2 is FQGNSA. The CDR3 covers 15 residues. V trimming: 2 bases; J trimming: 4 bases; junction bases outside the gene matches: 7. This CDR3 reads CASSLQGELSTEAFF. As DNA, the CDR3 is TGTGCCAGCAGCTTACAGGGGGAACTTTCCACTGAAGCTTTCTTT.

This chain connects TRBV19 to TRBJ2-5; TRBD1 agrees at 8 bases. CDR3 length equals 15 residues. Per the germline V gene, CDR1 is LNHDA and CDR2 is SQIVND (reference sequence). V was pared by 5 bases and J by 5 bases, with 10 bases of the junction left unmatched. The CDR3 bases are TGTGCCAGTAGTTCACCCGGGACAGGCCGGGAGACCCAGTACTTC. This gives the protein CASSSPGTGRETQYF.

This clone was seen a handful of times. The V call is TRBV4-1, the J call TRBJ1-1, with 8 bases matching TRBD1. CDR3 length equals 14 residues. Trimming cost V 6 bases and J 4 bases; bases outside gene matches: 7. The germline V gene has CDR1 MGHRA and CDR2 YSYEKL. The chain's CDR3 is CASRPWDRSTEAFF. CDR3 DNA sequence: TGCGCCAGCAGGCCCTGGGACAGGTCCACTGAAGCTTTCTTT.